This T cell receptor (beta chain) was recorded in a study of cytomegalovirus exposure and HLA in healthy donors. A note on this clone: Its antigen is undetermined.

Study results and caveats: In vitro, a few CMV-associated chains proved specific for CMV antigens. Researchers counted around 180 TCR beta chains as cytomegalovirus-associated.

Some clones are missing from TCRdb's copy, which holds only in-frame ones; the method was immunoSEQ multiplex PCR. Of 55,000 to 70,000 clones listed, just under 95% are singletons. Germline values: CDR1 SEHNR, CDR2 FQNEAQ (reference sequence). This CDR3 comprises 14 residues. V trimming: 5 bases; J trimming: 2 bases; junction bases outside the gene matches: 6. The source of this sequence is a man younger than 30 in good health and CMV-seronegative. Sequenced material: PBMCs. The chain joins TRBV7-9 to TRBJ2-7; 7 nucleotides align to TRBD1. The CDR3 sequence: CASSRTGAPYEQYF. The CDR3 region has the DNA TGTGCCAGCAGCCGAACAGGGGCCCCCTACGAGCAGTACTTC.